This entry concerns a single TCR beta chain. There are 17 residues in the CDR3. V lost 0 bases and J 1 base, leaving 15 bases between the germline ends. Germline V gene sequence: CDR1 SGDLS, CDR2 YYNGEE. When the RNA was reverse transcribed, random hexamers were used with an input of roughly 0.5 to 1 ug. One entry per CDR3 protein results from TCRdb running MiXCR on the immunoSEQ multiplex PCR reads. The profile shows more than 150,000 distinct CDR3 sequences, around 94% of them singletons. The sample originates from a study of CD8 T cells in Susac syndrome. The chain carries TRBV9 and TRBJ2-3, with D unclear. The sample consisted of CD4+ T cells from PBMCs. The source of this sequence is a human donor in good health. The DNA for the CDR3 is TGTGCCAGCAGCGTAGGTGTCTCCCTCGCGGGCACAGATACGCAGTATTTT. Translating it yields CASSVGVSLAGTDTQYF.